Below are 13 T cell receptor beta chains sequenced from a single sample in a study of shared clonotypes between healthy human individuals (dated by TCRdb to the early 2020s). Library generation was performed with the immunoSEQ multiplex PCR assay. This is the immuneACCESS table as TCRdb keeps it, with only in-frame sequences that have V and J called. A part of the clones is gone; compared with another copy, unresolved V genes explain less than half, and the rest is unexplained. Recorded for this sample are about a million clones; 70% to 85% of them occurred a single time. Roughly 0.9% of the sample lies in the top ten. The specimen sequenced was memory CD4+ T cells from PBMCs. The cell subset or site label here, explained by the study, means: CD45RA-negative fraction. These receptor sequences come from a young man in good health. Some clones in this sample may be carry-over from other donors' samples.

This chain connects TRBV5-1 to TRBJ2-5, with D perhaps assigned TRBD1 or TRBD2 (5 bases each). V was pared by 2 bases and J by 3 bases, with 17 bases between. CDR1 and CDR2 from the germline V gene are SGHRS and YFSETQ. The CDR3 length is 16 residues. The DNA of the CDR3 is TGCGCCAGCAGCTTATCGACGGGACCCCCAAAAGAGACCCAGTACTTC. It yields the protein CASSLSTGPPKETQYF.

CDR3 sequence: CASSLAGVSTGELFF. The CDR3 coding sequence is TGTGCCAGCAGCTTAGCGGGAGTCAGCACCGGGGAGCTGTTTTTT. This chain joins TRBV28 and TRBJ2-2; 9 bases match TRBD2. Unmatched junction bases numbered 6, after V lost 6 bases and J lost 4 bases. CDR1 is MDHEN, CDR2 SYDVKM, per germline. The CDR3 spans 15 residues. Full variable domain (rest looked up from reference TRBV28 and TRBJ2-2): DVKVTQSSRYLVKRTGEKVFLECVQDMDHENMFWYRQDPGLGLRLIYFSYDVKMKEKGDIPEGYSVSREKKERFSLILESASTNQTSMYLCASSLAGVSTGELFFGEGSRLTVL.

The chain links TRBV30 to TRBJ1-1; unclear D gene. Germline-derived CDR1 and CDR2 are GTSNPN and SVGIG (reference sequence). V lost 5 bases to trimming and J lost 6 bases, with 10 bases between them. CDR3 length equals 11 residues. CDR3: CAWVPSPEAFF. In nucleotides, the CDR3 is TGTGCCTGGGTTCCCTCTCCTGAAGCTTTCTTT.

The J gene is TRBJ2-7, the V gene TRBV25-1; possibly TRBD2 for D (6 bases). The CDR3 is 16 residues long. Trimming took 1 base from V and 6 from J, leaving 19 bases between them. Germline V lookup: CDR1 MGHDK, CDR2 SYGVNS. The CDR3 nucleotides are TGTGCCAGCAGTGAATCGGAGGGGCGGGTGGCACGCGAGCAGTACTTC. This translates into CASSESEGRVAREQYF.

This clone showed up just once. The rearrangement uses TRBV30 and TRBJ1-2; the D gene is possibly TRBD1 (5 bases). The CDR3 spans 16 residues. Per germline, CDR1 GTSNPN and CDR2 SVGIG (reference sequence). V was shortened by 4 bases and J by 0 bases, with 18 bases between the two germline ends. The CDR3 sequence: CAWNKQPGGTNYGYTF. CDR3 DNA sequence: TGTGCCTGGAATAAACAACCTGGGGGAACTAACTATGGCTACACCTTC.

The genes are TRBV28 and TRBJ2-7; D is undetermined. V was trimmed by 0 bases and J by 2 bases, leaving 5 bases between them. The CDR3 loop spans 13 amino acids. Germline lookup yields CDR1 MDHEN and CDR2 SYDVKM. DNA for the CDR3: TGTGCCAGCAGTTTATGGCGGACCTACGAGCAGTACTTC. It translates to CASSLWRTYEQYF.

The chain joins TRBV2 to TRBJ2-7; 7 nucleotides agree with TRBD2. In germline, CDR1 is SNHLY, CDR2 FYNNEI. There are 12 residues in the CDR3. V lost 6 bases and J lost 12; bases outside the gene matches: 11. This CDR3 reads CASRKLAQVLYF. In nucleotides, the CDR3 is TGTGCCAGCAGGAAACTAGCGCAAGTCCTGTACTTC.

The V call is TRBV27, the J call TRBJ2-7; perhaps TRBD2 as D (5 bases). V shed 6 bases and J shed 5 bases, with 20 bases lying between them. The CDR3 extends over 15 amino acids. Germline V gives CDR1 MNHEY, CDR2 SMNVEV (reference sequence). The CDR3 DNA sequence: TGTGCCAGCAGATCGGGGTTGACCTACGCCCACGAGCAGTACTTC. This gives the protein CASRSGLTYAHEQYF.

The J gene is TRBJ1-1, the V gene TRBV28; 8 bases are shared with TRBD1. This CDR3 has 15 residues. CDR1 and CDR2 from the germline V gene are MDHEN and SYDVKM. V was clipped by 6 bases and J by 0 bases; unmatched bases: 6. DNA of the CDR3: TGTGCCAGCAGGAAGGGACAGGCCTTGAACACTGAAGCTTTCTTT. Encoded protein: CASRKGQALNTEAFF.

The CDR3 DNA reads as TGTGCCAGCAGTGTGGTGGGGTATAATGAAAAACTGTTTTTT. It encodes CASSVVGYNEKLFF. The chain uses TRBV2 and TRBJ1-4; no clear D. The CDR3 contains 14 residues. Trimming took 4 bases from V and 4 from J, leaving 10 bases between them. CDR1 is SNHLY, CDR2 FYNNEI, per germline.

This rearrangement joins TRBV7-9 to TRBJ1-5; a weak D match, TRBD1 (5 bases). This CDR3 comprises 15 residues. Germline V gene data show CDR1 as SEHNR and CDR2 as FQNEAQ (reference sequence). The V and J ends lost 5 bases and 0 bases respectively, with 11 bases between them. The CDR3 DNA reads TGTGCCAGCAGCAAGGAGGGGTTTAGCAATCAGCCCCAGCATTTT. As protein: CASSKEGFSNQPQHF. Supplemented by reference TRBV7-9 and TRBJ1-5, the full variable domain reads DTGVSQNPRHKITKRGQNVTFRCDPISEHNRLYWYRQTLGQGPEFLTYFQNEAQLEKSRLLSDRFSAERPKGSFSTLEIQRTEQGDSAMYLCASSKEGFSNQPQHFGDGTRLSIL.

The chain has TRBV6-5 and TRBJ1-2; TRBD1 matches 8 bases. V shed 10 bases and J 4 bases; nucleotides not matched to a gene: 5. The CDR3 runs 12 residues. Per the germline V gene, CDR1 is MNHEY and CDR2 is SVGAGI. Here the CDR3 DNA reads TGTGCCACCACAGGGGGGACCTATGGCTACACCTTC. It translates to CATTGGTYGYTF.

The chain recombines TRBV27 with TRBJ2-2, with TRBD2 matching over 8 bases. Germline CDR1 and CDR2: MNHEY and SMNVEV (reference sequence). This CDR3 is 19 amino acids long. V was pared by 4 bases and J by 6 bases, with 19 bases of the junction left unmatched. CDR3 coding DNA: TGTGCCAGCAGTTCCCCACGGGGAGTAGCGGGGACTCGAGCCGGGGAGCTGTTTTTT. It encodes CASSSPRGVAGTRAGELFF.